This passage covers 19 T cell receptor beta chains from one sample sequenced in a study of blood T cells in healthy people across ages. Then a second PCR, running roughly 6 to 12 cycles, was carried out with a sample-barcoded 5' primer and a J-beta primer mix. From the 5' RACE reads, TCRdb called clonotypes with MiXCR, one entry per CDR3 protein. The data show some 1.7 million distinct CDR3 sequences, under 30% seen once. Input material: blood. Receptors originate from a woman in her 30s in good health.

The table lists this clonotype with a few counts. The V gene is TRBV20-1, the J gene TRBJ2-5, with D maybe TRBD1 (6 bases). V was clipped by 3 bases and J by 5 bases, with 22 bases between them. This CDR3 comprises 16 residues. Germline V gene sequence: CDR1 DFQATT, CDR2 SNEGSKA (reference sequence). CDR3 DNA: TGCAGTGCTAGTGAGGCTAGGGGGAGTGTCCGTGAGACCCAGTACTTC. Protein product: CSASEARGSVRETQYF.

This clonotype was detected many times. The gene calls are TRBV6-1 and TRBJ2-7; D may be TRBD1 (5 bases). This CDR3 has 14 amino acids. Germline CDR1 and CDR2: MNHNS and SASEGT. V was pared by 6 bases and J by 1 base, with 13 bases between. Here the CDR3 reads CASSAGIGSYEQYF. The CDR3 nucleotides are TGTGCCAGCAGCGCAGGGATTGGGTCCTACGAGCAGTACTTC.

As regards this clonotype: Just one base apart from a much larger clone, this may be a read error. J is TRBJ2-5 and V is TRBV20-1; the match to TRBD1 covers 9 bases. The DNA end is more similar to TRBJ2-7, so the J call may be wrong. CDR1 DFQATT and CDR2 SNEGSKA come from the germline V gene (reference sequence). The CDR3 contains 16 residues. The CDR3 nucleotides read TGCAGTGCCAACAGTCCCGGGACAGGGAGCGCCTCCGAGCAGTACTTC. It translates to CSANSPGTGSASEQYF.

This chain links TRBV30 with TRBJ2-3, with unresolved D. CDR3 length: 12 residues. CDR1 and CDR2 from the germline V gene are GTSNPN and SVGIG (reference sequence). With 3 bases removed from V and 5 bases from J, the gap between germline ends came to 9 bases. The CDR3 spells CAWSRRRDTQYF. CDR3 DNA: TGTGCCTGGAGCCGCAGGAGAGATACGCAGTATTTT.

Ten or more counts support this clonotype. The rearrangement joins TRBV7-2 to TRBJ2-5; D remains unclear. V lost 5 bases, J lost 1 base, and 11 bases lay in between. CDR3 size: 14 residues. CDR1 SGHTA and CDR2 FQGNSA come from the germline V gene. CDR3 residues: CASSPEVGQETQYF. CDR3 DNA sequence: TGTGCCAGCAGCCCAGAGGTTGGCCAAGAGACCCAGTACTTC.

Only one count was recorded for this clonotype. The germline gene is not matched at one end of the junction; a read error may be the cause. The chain carries TRBV4-1 and TRBJ2-7; the D is unclear. The CDR3 is 16 residues long. Germline assignment: CDR1 MGHRA and CDR2 YSYEKL. Written as DNA, the CDR3 is TGCGCCAGCAGTCGCGATCACTATGCGGCCTCCTACGGGCAGTACTTC. It encodes CASSRDHYAASYGQYF.

The chain recombines TRBV12-3 or TRBV12-4 with TRBJ1-2, with 7 bases that match TRBD1. This CDR3 region has 16 residues. V shed 5 bases and J 7 bases; nucleotides not matched to a gene: 16. The CDR3: CASSPTSPGGKGGYTF. The CDR3 DNA sequence: TGTGCCAGCAGTCCCACCTCCCCAGGGGGAAAGGGTGGCTACACCTTC.

This clonotype showed up many times. The rearrangement joins TRBV4-3 to TRBJ2-1; D gene ambiguous. This CDR3 region has 15 residues. V lost 5 bases and J 0 bases, leaving 11 bases between the germline ends. Germline V gene sequence: CDR1 LGHNA, CDR2 YSLEER. As DNA, the CDR3 is TGCGCCAGCAGCATTGACTCGAGCTCCTACAATGAGCAGTTCTTC. As protein: CASSIDSSSYNEQFF.

This chain joins TRBV7-2 and TRBJ2-4; D possibly corresponds to TRBD1 (6 bases). The J call may be faulty, since TRBJ2-7 better matches the DNA end. Looked up from germline, CDR1 is SGHTA and CDR2 is FQGNSA. The CDR3 runs 14 residues. CDR3 in amino acids: CASSPWAGDYEQYF. The CDR3 nucleotides are TGTGCCAGCAGCCCATGGGCAGGGGACTACGAGCAGTACTTC.

A word on this clonotype: One end of the junction varies from germline; a read error may be responsible. The J gene is TRBJ2-1, the V gene TRBV7-9; D gene unclear. Germline CDR1 is SEHNR and CDR2 is FQNEAQ (reference sequence). CDR3 length: 15 residues. CDR3 region: CASSPGESPYSEQFF. DNA for the CDR3: TGTGCCAGCAGCCCTGGAGAGAGCCCCTACAGTGAGCAGTTCTTC.

This clonotype was found many times. V usage is TRBV7-2 and J usage is TRBJ1-2, with D perhaps matching TRBD1 (6 bases). This CDR3 is 13 amino acids long. Trimming took off 3 bases at V and 6 bases at J, with 11 bases between the two ends. Germline V CDR1 and CDR2: SGHTA, FQGNSA. In nucleotides, the CDR3 is TGTGCCAGCAGCTTTCTCCAGGGGAATGGCTACACCTTC. Protein sequence: CASSFLQGNGYTF. Variable domain in full (rest from reference TRBV7-2 and TRBJ1-2): GAGVSQSPSNKVTEKGKDVELRCDPISGHTALYWYRQSLGQGLEFLIYFQGNSAPDKSGLPSDRFSAERTGGSVSTLTIQRTQQEDSAVYLCASSFLQGNGYTFGSGTRLTVV.

This clonotype was seen only a few times. A much larger clone differs from this one at a single base, so this may be a read error. The chain employs TRBV12-3 or TRBV12-4 and TRBJ2-7; 13 nucleotides line up with TRBD2. V was pared by 5 bases and J by 7 bases, with 14 bases of the junction left unmatched. The CDR3 runs to 17 residues. Written as DNA, the CDR3 is TGTGCCAGCAGTAGCCCACTCGGGACTAGCGGGACGCATGAGCAGTACTTC. It codes for CASSSPLGTSGTHEQYF.

This clonotype has just a few counts. This rearrangement joins TRBV29-1 to TRBJ2-7, with TRBD1 identical over 7 bases. From germline, CDR1 is SQVTM and CDR2 ANQGSEA. The CDR3 runs to 14 residues. V dropped 4 bases and J dropped 2; count of bases not matched to a gene: 8. In DNA form, the CDR3 reads TGCAGCGTTGCGAGCCTGGGACAGACCTACGAGCAGTACTTC. Its protein product is CSVASLGQTYEQYF.

As regards this clonotype: The junction differs from germline at one of its ends, possibly a read error. The J gene is TRBJ1-2, the V gene TRBV28, with D possibly TRBD1 on 5 matching bases. CDR3 length equals 15 residues. Per germline, CDR1 MDHEN and CDR2 SYDVKM. CDR3 protein: CTSSPVPSRAYGYTF. The CDR3 DNA sequence: TGTACCAGCAGCCCAGTTCCCTCCAGGGCCTATGGCTACACCTTC.

This clonotype showed up many times. The chain recombines TRBV20-1 with TRBJ1-6; 7 positions agree with TRBD1. Per the germline V gene, CDR1 is DFQATT and CDR2 is SNEGSKA (reference sequence). CDR3 length: 14 residues. V trimming: 5 bases; J trimming: 10 bases; junction bases outside the gene matches: 11. In DNA, the CDR3 is TGCAGTGCTCCTGACAGGGCGGGAATGTCACCCCTCCACTTT. Translated: CSAPDRAGMSPLHF.

The V and J genes are TRBV10-3 and TRBJ2-1; 9 bases agree with TRBD1. Germline V gene lookup returns CDR1 ENHRY and CDR2 SYGVKD. V lost 8 bases to trimming and J lost 11 bases; unmatched junction nucleotides: 7. The CDR3 has 12 amino acids. CDR3 protein: CAIGGGTGKQFF. In DNA form, the CDR3 reads TGTGCCATCGGGGGGGGGACAGGGAAGCAGTTCTTC.

The gene calls are TRBV5-1 and TRBJ2-5; D is possibly TRBD1 or TRBD2 (6 bases each). The germline V gene encodes CDR1 SGHRS and CDR2 YFSETQ. Trimming stripped 6 bases from V and 11 bases from J, with 23 bases between. The CDR3 is 14 amino acids. For the CDR3, the DNA is TGCGCCAGCAAAGGGGGGACATGGTCCCTGGAGCAGTACTTC. Translation: CASKGGTWSLEQYF. Combining the CDR3 with reference TRBV5-1 and TRBJ2-5 gives the whole variable domain KAGVTQTPRYLIKTRGQQVTLSCSPISGHRSVSWYQQTPGQGLQFLFEYFSETQRNKGNFPGRFSGRQFSNSRSEMNVSTLELGDSALYLCASKGGTWSLEQYFGPGTRLLVL.

This clonotype has only a few counts. The V and J genes are TRBV9 and TRBJ1-2; 9 nucleotides align to TRBD1. J was trimmed by 7 bases and V by 8 bases; bases with no gene match: 12. The CDR3 totals 14 residues. Germline assignment: CDR1 SGDLS and CDR2 YYNGEE. Here the CDR3 reads CASTGGAPRSGYTF. For the CDR3, the DNA is TGTGCCAGTACAGGGGGCGCTCCGCGGAGTGGCTACACCTTC.

The CDR3 is CASSLAEGAQHF. DNA of the CDR3: TGTGCCAGCAGCTTGGCCGAGGGAGCCCAGCATTTT. J is TRBJ1-5 and V is TRBV5-5; unclear D gene. V lost 0 bases to trimming and J lost 11 bases, with 9 bases between them. The germline V gene has CDR1 SGHKS and CDR2 YYEKEE (reference sequence). This CDR3 is built from 12 residues.